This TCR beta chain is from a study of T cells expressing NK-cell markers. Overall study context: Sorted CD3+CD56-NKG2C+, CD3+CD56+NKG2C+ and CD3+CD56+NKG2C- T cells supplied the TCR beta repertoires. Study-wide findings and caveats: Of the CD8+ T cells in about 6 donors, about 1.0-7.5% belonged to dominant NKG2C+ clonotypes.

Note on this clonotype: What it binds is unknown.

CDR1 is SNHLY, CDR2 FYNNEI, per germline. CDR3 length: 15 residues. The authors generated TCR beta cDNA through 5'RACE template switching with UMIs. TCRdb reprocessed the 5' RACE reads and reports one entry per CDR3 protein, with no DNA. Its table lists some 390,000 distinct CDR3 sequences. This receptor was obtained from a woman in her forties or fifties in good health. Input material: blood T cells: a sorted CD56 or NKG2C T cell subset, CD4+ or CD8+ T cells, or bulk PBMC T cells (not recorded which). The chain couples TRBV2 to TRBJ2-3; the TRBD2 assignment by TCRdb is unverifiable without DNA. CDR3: CASSPRAGPADTQYF. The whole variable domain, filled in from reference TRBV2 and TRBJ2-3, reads EPEVTQTPSHQVTQMGQEVILRCVPISNHLYFYWYRQILGQKVEFLVSFYNNEISEKSEIFDDQFSVERPDGSNFTLKIRSTKLEDSAMYFCASSPRAGPADTQYFGPGTRLTVL.